The next 10 T cell receptor beta chains were all read from a single sample in a study of cytomegalovirus exposure and HLA in healthy donors. The PCR ran on 60 Vbeta and 13 Jbeta primers. The repertoire was sequenced with immunoSEQ multiplex PCR; TCRdb's copy has only in-frame clones and lacks some. The sample records 110,000 to 150,000 clones, approximately 80% being singletons. Source material: PBMCs. The receptors here all came from a man aged 40-50 years in good health and CMV-seronegative.

Worth noting for this clone: Other DNA variants within this sample encode the same CDR3. V and J are TRBV6-5 and TRBJ1-6; weak D call: TRBD1 (6 bases). The CDR3 contains 15 residues. Germline assignment: CDR1 MNHEY and CDR2 SVGAGI. Trimming removed 10 bases at V and 3 bases at J, with 16 bases between. CDR3 protein: CATKDSDLYNSPLHF. The CDR3 coding sequence is TGTGCCACCAAGGACAGCGATCTCTATAATTCACCCCTCCACTTT.

The V and J genes are TRBV7-6 and TRBJ2-1; 13 bases align to TRBD2. Per the germline V gene, CDR1 is SGHVS and CDR2 is FNYEAQ. The CDR3 has 14 residues. Trimming took 8 bases from V and 9 from J; bases not matched to a gene: 7. CDR3 in amino acids: CASAGLAGLVEQFF. As DNA, the CDR3 is TGTGCCAGCGCGGGACTAGCGGGGTTGGTTGAGCAGTTCTTC.

CDR3 loop: CASSLASDRRYEQYF. In DNA, the CDR3 is TGTGCCAGCAGCTTGGCGTCGGACAGAAGATACGAGCAGTACTTC. The chain uses TRBV5-6 and TRBJ2-5; TRBD1 might be the D (6 bases). The tail of the sequence fits TRBJ2-7 better, so the J call may be wrong. The CDR3 totals 15 residues. Germline assignment: CDR1 SGHDT and CDR2 YYEEEE.

The V and J genes are TRBV18 and TRBJ2-2; 7 nucleotides match TRBD2. Germline values: CDR1 KGHSH, CDR2 LQKENI. The trim removed 3 bases at V and 2 bases at J, leaving 12 bases unmatched. This CDR3 contains 18 residues. The CDR3 coding sequence is TGTGCCAGCTCACCTCCCCCTAGGGGCGGGGGTAACACCGGGGAGCTGTTTTTT. Its protein product is CASSPPPRGGGNTGELFF.

Notes on this clone: The same CDR3 also results from other DNA sequences found in this sample. The rearrangement joins TRBV5-1 to TRBJ2-5; D not certain. This CDR3 comprises 11 residues. Germline V gene lookup returns CDR1 SGHRS and CDR2 YFSETQ. Deletions cut 4 bases from V and 1 base from J, with 2 bases between. The CDR3 protein is CASSLQETQYF. The CDR3 DNA is TGCGCCAGCAGCCTCCAAGAGACCCAGTACTTC.

The chain has TRBV30 and TRBJ2-5, with D maybe TRBD1 (5 bases). The DNA end is more similar to TRBJ2-7, so the J call may be wrong. The germline V gene encodes CDR1 GTSNPN and CDR2 SVGIG (reference sequence). This CDR3 has 14 amino acids. CDR3 coding DNA: TGTGCCTGGAGGTCAGGGTTCTCTCTCTACGAGCAGTACTTC. This translates into CAWRSGFSLYEQYF.

The J gene is TRBJ2-1, the V gene TRBV7-2; D gene uncertain. The V gene's germline CDR1 is SGHTA and CDR2 FQGNSA. The CDR3 extends over 15 amino acids. V was trimmed by 7 bases and J by 7 bases, leaving 20 bases between them. CDR3: CASNEERLTGNEQFF. The CDR3 DNA sequence: TGTGCCAGCAACGAAGAGAGGCTCACTGGGAATGAGCAGTTCTTC.

This clone showed up just once. The chain carries TRBV2 and TRBJ1-4, with a tentative D call TRBD1 (6 bases). Germline CDR1 SNHLY, CDR2 FYNNEI. V lost 8 bases, J lost 8 bases, and 15 bases lay in between. This CDR3 is 13 amino acids long. Here the CDR3 reads CASYLQGGEKLFF. For the CDR3, the DNA is TGTGCCAGCTATTTACAGGGTGGGGAAAAACTGTTTTTT.

This clone turned up a few times. The rearrangement joins TRBV19 to TRBJ2-1; weak D call: TRBD1 (5 bases). Germline V gives CDR1 LNHDA, CDR2 SQIVND (reference sequence). V was shortened by 4 bases and J by 7 bases, with 8 bases between the two germline ends. The CDR3 has 12 residues. DNA of the CDR3: TGTGCCAGTAGTACAGGGTTTAATGAGCAGTTCTTC. This encodes CASSTGFNEQFF.

The chain links TRBV7-9 to TRBJ1-2; D not certain. Trimming took off 3 bases at V and 6 bases at J, with 8 bases between the two ends. CDR3 length: 12 residues. Germline loops: CDR1 SEHNR, CDR2 FQNEAQ (reference sequence). The CDR3 region is CASSLEDNGYTF. The CDR3 nucleotides read TGTGCCAGCAGCTTGGAGGATAATGGCTACACCTTC.